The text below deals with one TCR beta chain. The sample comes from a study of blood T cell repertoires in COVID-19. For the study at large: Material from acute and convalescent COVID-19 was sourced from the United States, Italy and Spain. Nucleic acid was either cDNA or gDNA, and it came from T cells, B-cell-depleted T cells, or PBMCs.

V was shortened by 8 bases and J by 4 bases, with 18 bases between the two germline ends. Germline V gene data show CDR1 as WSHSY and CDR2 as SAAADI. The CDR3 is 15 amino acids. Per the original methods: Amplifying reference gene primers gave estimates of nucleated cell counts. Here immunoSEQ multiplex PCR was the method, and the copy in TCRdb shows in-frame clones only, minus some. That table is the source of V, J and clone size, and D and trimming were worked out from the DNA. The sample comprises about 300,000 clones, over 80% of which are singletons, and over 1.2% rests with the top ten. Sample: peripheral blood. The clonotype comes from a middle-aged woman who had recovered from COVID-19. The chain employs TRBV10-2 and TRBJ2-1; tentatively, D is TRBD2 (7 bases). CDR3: CASRKGGARYNEQFF. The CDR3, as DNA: TGCGCCAGCCGGAAGGGGGGGGCGAGGTACAATGAGCAGTTCTTC.